This TCR beta chain was identified during a study of cytomegalovirus exposure and HLA in healthy donors. Study-wide findings and caveats: TCR beta V segments were, for the most part, productive about 87% or about 30% of the time in an earlier analysis. It has been reported that TCR beta sequences accurately predicted the HLA-A and HLA-B alleles of most subjects. The presence/absence work took it that sequencing depth was about the same across donors.

Germline lookup yields CDR1 GTSNPN and CDR2 SVGIG (reference sequence). V lost 0 bases and J lost 4, with 10 bases in between. CDR3 length: 14 amino acids. As regards this clone: Its antigen remains unknown.

Primers for the PCR totalled 60 Vbeta and 13 Jbeta. Authors' processing steps: In a later analysis, 79 million or so unique TCR beta chains included roughly 11 million shared by two or more donors. TCRdb keeps only in-frame clones here, not all; method: immunoSEQ multiplex PCR. That table gives V, J and clone size, and the DNA gave D and trimming. The table lists about 130,000 clones. The rearrangement uses TRBV30 and TRBJ2-1; a weak D match, TRBD1 (5 bases). The clonotype was recovered from a man under 40 in good health and CMV-seronegative. Sequenced input: PBMCs. CDR3 coding DNA: TGTGCCTGGAGTGTACAGGCGAGGTACAATGAGCAGTTCTTC. This encodes CAWSVQARYNEQFF.